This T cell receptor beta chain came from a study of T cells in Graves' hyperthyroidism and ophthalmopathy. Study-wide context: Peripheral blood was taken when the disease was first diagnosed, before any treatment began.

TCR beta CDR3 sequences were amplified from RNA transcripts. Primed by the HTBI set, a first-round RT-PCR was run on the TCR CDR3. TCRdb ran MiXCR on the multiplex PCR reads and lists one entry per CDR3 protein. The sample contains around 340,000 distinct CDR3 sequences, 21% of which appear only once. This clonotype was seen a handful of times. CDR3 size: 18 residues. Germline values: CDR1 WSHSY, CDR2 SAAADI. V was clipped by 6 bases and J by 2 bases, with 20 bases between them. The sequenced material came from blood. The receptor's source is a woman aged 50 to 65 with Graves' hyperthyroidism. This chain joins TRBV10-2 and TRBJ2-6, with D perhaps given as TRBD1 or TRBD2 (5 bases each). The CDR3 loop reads CASSDYMGRAPGANVLTF. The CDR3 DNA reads TGCGCCAGCAGCGACTATATGGGGCGGGCGCCTGGGGCCAACGTCCTGACTTTC.